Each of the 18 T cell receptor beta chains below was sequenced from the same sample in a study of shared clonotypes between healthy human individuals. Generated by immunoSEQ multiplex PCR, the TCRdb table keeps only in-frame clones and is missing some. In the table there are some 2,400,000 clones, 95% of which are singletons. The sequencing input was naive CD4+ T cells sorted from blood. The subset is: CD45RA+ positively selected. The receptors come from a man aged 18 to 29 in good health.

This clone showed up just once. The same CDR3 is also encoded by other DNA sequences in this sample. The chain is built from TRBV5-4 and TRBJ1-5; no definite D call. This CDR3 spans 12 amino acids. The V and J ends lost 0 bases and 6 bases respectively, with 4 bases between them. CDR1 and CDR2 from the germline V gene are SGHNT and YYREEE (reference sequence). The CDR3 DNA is TGTGCCAGCAGCTTGGCCGGTCAGCCCCAGCATTTT. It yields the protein CASSLAGQPQHF.

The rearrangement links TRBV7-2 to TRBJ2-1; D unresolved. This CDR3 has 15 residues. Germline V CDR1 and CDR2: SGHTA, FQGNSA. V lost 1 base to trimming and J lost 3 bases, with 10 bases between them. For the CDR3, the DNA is TGTGCCAGCAGCTTAGAAGGGTTACGCTACAATGAGCAGTTCTTC. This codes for CASSLEGLRYNEQFF.

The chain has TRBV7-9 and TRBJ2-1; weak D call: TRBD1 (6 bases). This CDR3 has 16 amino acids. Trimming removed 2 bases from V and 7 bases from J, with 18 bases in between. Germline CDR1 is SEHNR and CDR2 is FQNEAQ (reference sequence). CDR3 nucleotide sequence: TGTGCCAGCAGCTTAAGGCCGGGACATACGGCTAATGAGCAGTTCTTC. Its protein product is CASSLRPGHTANEQFF.

CDR3 sequence (DNA): TGTGCCAGCAGCTTAGCGGCCGTGCTCATATACGAGCAGTACTTC. Amino acid sequence: CASSLAAVLIYEQYF. The chain couples TRBV7-2 to TRBJ2-7; no definite D call. CDR3 length: 15 residues. Deletions cut 0 bases from V and 4 bases from J, with 13 bases between. Germline lookup yields CDR1 SGHTA and CDR2 FQGNSA.

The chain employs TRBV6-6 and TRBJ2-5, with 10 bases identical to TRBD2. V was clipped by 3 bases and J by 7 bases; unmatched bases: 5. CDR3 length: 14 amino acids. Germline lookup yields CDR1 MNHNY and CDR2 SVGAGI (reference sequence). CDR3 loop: CASSYGTSDVTQYF. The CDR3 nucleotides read TGTGCCAGCAGTTATGGGACTAGCGACGTGACCCAGTACTTC.

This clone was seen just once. This chain's CDR3 is CASSSSRTGTDTQYF. The CDR3 bases are TGTGCCAGCAGCTCCTCCCGGACAGGGACAGATACGCAGTATTTT. The genes are TRBV6-5 and TRBJ2-3; 8 positions agree with TRBD1. The CDR3 totals 15 residues. V trimming: 6 bases; J trimming: 3 bases; junction bases outside the gene matches: 8. Germline V CDR1 and CDR2: MNHEY, SVGAGI.

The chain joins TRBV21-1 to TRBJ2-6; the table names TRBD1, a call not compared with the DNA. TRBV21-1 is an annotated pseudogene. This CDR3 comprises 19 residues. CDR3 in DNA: TGTGCCAGCAGCTCACTACGGGACAGGCCCAGCTCTGGGGCCAACGTCCTGACTTTC. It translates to CASSSLRDRPSSGANVLTF.

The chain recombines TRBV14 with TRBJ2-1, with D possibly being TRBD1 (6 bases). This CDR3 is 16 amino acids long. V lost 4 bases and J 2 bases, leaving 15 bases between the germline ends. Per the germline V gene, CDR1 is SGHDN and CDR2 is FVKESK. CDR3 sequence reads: CASSPNRDTAYNEQFF. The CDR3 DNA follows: TGTGCCAGCAGCCCAAACCGGGACACCGCCTACAATGAGCAGTTCTTC.

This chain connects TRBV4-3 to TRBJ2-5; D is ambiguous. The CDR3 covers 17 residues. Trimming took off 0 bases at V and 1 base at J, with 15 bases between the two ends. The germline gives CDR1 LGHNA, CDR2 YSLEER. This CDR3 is CASSQDGVGPSQETQYF. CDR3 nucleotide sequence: TGCGCCAGCAGCCAAGATGGAGTTGGGCCGTCCCAAGAGACCCAGTACTTC.

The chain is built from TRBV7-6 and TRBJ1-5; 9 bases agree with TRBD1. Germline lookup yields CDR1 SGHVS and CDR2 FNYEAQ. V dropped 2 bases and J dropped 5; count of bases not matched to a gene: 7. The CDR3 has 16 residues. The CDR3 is CASSLKRDRDDQPQHF. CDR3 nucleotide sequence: TGTGCCAGCAGCTTAAAAAGGGACAGGGACGATCAGCCCCAGCATTTT.

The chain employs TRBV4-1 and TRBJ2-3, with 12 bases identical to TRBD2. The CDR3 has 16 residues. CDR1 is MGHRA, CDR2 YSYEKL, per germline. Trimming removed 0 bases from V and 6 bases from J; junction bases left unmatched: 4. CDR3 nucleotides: TGCGCCAGCAGCCAAGAACTAGCGGGAGGATTTGATACGCAGTATTTT. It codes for CASSQELAGGFDTQYF.

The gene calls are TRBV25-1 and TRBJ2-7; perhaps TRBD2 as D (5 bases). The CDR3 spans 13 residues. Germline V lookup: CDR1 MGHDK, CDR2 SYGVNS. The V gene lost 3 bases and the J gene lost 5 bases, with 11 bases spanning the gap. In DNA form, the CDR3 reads TGTGCCAGCAGTGACCGGAGGCCAGACGAGCAGTACTTC. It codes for CASSDRRPDEQYF.

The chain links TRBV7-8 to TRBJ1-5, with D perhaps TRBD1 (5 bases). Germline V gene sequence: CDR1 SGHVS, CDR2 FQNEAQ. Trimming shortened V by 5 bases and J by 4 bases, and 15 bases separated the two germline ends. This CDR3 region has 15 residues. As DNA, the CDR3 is TGTGCCAGCAGCAGACAGTTAAGTGGTAATCAGCCCCAGCATTTT. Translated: CASSRQLSGNQPQHF.

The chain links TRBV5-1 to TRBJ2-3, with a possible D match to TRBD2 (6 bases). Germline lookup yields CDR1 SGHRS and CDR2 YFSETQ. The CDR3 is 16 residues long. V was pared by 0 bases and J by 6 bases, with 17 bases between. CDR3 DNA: TGCGCCAGCAGCTTGGCCGGGTCGGGAGTAATGGATACGCAGTATTTT. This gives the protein CASSLAGSGVMDTQYF.

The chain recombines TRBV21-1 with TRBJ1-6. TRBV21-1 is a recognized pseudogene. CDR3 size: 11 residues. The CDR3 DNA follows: TGTGCCAGCAGCACGAATTCACCCCTCCACTTT. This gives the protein CASSTNSPLHF.

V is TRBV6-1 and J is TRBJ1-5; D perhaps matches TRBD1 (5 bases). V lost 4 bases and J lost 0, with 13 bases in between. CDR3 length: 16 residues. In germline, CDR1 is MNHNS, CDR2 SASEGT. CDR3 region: CASSVRQSLSNQPQHF. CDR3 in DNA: TGTGCCAGCAGTGTGAGACAGAGTCTTAGCAATCAGCCCCAGCATTTT.

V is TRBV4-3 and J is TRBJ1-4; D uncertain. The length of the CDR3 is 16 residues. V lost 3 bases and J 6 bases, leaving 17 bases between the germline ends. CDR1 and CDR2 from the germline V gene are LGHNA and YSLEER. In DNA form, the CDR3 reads TGCGCCAGCAGCCAGATGTGGACTCCTGGGGATGAAAAACTGTTTTTT. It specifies CASSQMWTPGDEKLFF.

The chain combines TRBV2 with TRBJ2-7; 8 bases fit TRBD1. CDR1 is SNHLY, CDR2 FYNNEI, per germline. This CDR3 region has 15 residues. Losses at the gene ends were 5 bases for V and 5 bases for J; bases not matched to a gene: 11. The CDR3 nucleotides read TGTGCCAGCAGTAGCCAGGACAGGGTAACGAACGAGCAGTACTTC. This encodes CASSSQDRVTNEQYF.